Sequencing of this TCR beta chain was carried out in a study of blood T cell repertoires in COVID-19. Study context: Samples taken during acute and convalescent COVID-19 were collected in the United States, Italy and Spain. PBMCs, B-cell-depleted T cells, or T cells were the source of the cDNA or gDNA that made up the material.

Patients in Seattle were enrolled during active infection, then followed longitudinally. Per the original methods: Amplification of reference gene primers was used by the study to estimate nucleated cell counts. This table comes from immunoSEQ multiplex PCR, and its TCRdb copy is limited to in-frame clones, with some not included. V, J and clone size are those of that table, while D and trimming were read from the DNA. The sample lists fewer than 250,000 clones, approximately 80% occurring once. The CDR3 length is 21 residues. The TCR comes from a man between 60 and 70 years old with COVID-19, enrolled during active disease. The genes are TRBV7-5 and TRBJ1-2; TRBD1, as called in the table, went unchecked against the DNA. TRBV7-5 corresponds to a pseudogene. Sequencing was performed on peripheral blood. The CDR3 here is CARSLGEKRGQLTGINYGYTF. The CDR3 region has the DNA TGTGCCAGAAGCTTAGGCGAGAAAAGAGGACAACTTACAGGGATAAACTATGGCTACACCTTC.